The clone carrying this T cell receptor beta chain showed up just a few times. The PCR was carried out with 60 Vbeta primers and 13 Jbeta primers. The method was immunoSEQ multiplex PCR; TCRdb's version includes in-frame clones alone and lacks a portion of them. The sample holds more than 150,000 clones; 70% to 85% are singletons and the top ten take less than 1.5%. The data are from a study of cytomegalovirus exposure and HLA in healthy donors. Sequenced material: PBMCs. The TCR was taken from a man younger than 35 in good health and CMV-seronegative.

CDR3 DNA sequence: TGTGCCTGGAGTGTGGGGGGGCGCGGCTATGGCTACACCTTC. It yields the protein CAWSVGGRGYGYTF. This chain uses TRBV30 with TRBJ1-2, with D perhaps TRBD1 (6 bases). V was shortened by 0 bases and J by 4 bases, with 12 bases between the two germline ends. There are 14 residues in the CDR3. Per germline, CDR1 GTSNPN and CDR2 SVGIG (reference sequence).